This TCR beta chain was sequenced in a study of T cell responses to AZD1222 COVID-19 vaccine. This clone occurred once. Data came from immunoSEQ multiplex PCR; TCRdb stores just in-frame clones and leaves some out. Among 100,000 to 150,000 clones listed, about 87% were seen once. The receptor comes from an adult in good health. Material: peripheral blood, obtained on day 0 of AZD1222 vaccination.

The CDR3, as DNA: TGTGCCAGCAGCCAATTTAGACAGGGAGGCACAGATACGCAGTATTTT. It translates to CASSQFRQGGTDTQYF. The J gene is TRBJ2-3, the V gene TRBV3-1 (or the pseudogene TRBV3-2); 7 bases agree with TRBD1. This CDR3 spans 16 amino acids. V shed 2 bases, J shed 1 base, and the junction held 6 bases outside the gene matches. Germline CDR1 reads LGHDT; CDR2 reads YNNKEL (reference sequence).